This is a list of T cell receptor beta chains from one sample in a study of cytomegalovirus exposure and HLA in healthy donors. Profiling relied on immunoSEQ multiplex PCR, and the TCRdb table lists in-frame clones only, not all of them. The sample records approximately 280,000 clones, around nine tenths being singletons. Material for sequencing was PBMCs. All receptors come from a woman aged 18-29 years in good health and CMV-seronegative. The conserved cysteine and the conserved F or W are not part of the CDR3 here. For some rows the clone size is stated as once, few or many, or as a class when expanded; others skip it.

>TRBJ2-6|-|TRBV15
ATSRSTTAGANVLT
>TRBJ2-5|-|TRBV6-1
ASSATGWPQETQY
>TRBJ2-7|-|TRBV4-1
ASSQVGLAGDSDEQY
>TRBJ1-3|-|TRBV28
ASSSKGLLSGNTIY
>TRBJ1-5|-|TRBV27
ASSRYQGGDQPQH
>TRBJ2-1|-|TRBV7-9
ASSSPVGRKVDEQF
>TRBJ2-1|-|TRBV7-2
ASSLEAGRGEQF
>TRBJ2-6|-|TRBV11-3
ASSCRLTGGAAGVLT
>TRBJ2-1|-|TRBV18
ASSPLAGGETMSSSSGQRGQF
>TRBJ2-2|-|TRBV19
ASISWETGGDGELF
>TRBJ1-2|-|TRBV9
ASSATGGTNYGYT
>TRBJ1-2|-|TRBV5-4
ASSLALAPGGYT
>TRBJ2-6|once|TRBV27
ASSFRGANVLT
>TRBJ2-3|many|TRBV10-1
ASSGPAGRPRGDTQY
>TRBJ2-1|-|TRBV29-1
SVAGQRTSYNEQF